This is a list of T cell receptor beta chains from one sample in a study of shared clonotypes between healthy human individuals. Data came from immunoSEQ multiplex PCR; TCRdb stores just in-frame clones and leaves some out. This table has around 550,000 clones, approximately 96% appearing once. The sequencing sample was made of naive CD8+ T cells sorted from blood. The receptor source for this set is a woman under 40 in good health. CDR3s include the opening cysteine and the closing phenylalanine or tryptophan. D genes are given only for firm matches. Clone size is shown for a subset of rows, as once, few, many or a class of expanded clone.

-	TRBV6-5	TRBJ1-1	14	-	CASRSVQGATEAFF	TGTGCCAGCAGGTCCGTTCAGGGAGCGACTGAAGCTTTCTTT
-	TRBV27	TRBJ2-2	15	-	CASSLYNLHSGELFF	TGTGCCAGCAGTCTCTATAATTTACACTCCGGGGAGCTGTTTTTT
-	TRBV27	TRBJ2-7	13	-	CASSAGYSYEQYF	TGTGCCAGCAGTGCCGGGTACTCCTACGAGCAGTACTTC
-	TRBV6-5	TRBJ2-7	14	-	CASSYSRRANEQYF	TGTGCCAGCAGTTACTCGAGAAGGGCCAACGAGCAGTACTTC
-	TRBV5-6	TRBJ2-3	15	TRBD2	CASSPSGSNTDTQYF	TGTGCCAGCAGCCCCAGCGGGAGTAACACAGATACGCAGTATTTT
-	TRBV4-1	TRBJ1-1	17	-	CASSQVQSGGADTEAFF	TGCGCCAGCAGCCAAGTACAGTCCGGGGGAGCGGACACTGAAGCTTTCTTT
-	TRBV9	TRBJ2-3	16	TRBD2	CASSVGSGSGTDTQYF	TGTGCCAGCAGCGTAGGTAGCGGGAGTGGTACAGATACGCAGTATTTT
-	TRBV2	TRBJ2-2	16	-	CASKMSSGLNTGELFF	TGTGCCAGCAAGATGAGTAGCGGCCTGAACACCGGGGAGCTGTTTTTT
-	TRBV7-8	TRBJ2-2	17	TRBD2	CASSLVEVGGRGGELFF	TGTGCCAGCAGCCTAGTTGAGGTTGGCGGGAGAGGCGGGGAGCTGTTTTTT
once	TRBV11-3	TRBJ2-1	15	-	CASSFMAPQDNEQFF	TGTGCCAGCAGCTTTATGGCACCTCAAGACAATGAGCAGTTCTTC
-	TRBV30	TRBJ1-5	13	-	CAWRGQGNQPQHF	TGTGCCTGGAGAGGTCAAGGGAATCAGCCCCAGCATTTT
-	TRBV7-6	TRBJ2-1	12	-	CASSLANNEQFF	TGTGCCAGCAGCTTAGCCAACAATGAGCAGTTCTTC
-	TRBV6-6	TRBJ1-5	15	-	CASDPGHFSNQPQHF	TGTGCCAGCGACCCGGGACACTTTAGCAATCAGCCCCAGCATTTT
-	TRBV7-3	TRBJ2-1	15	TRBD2	CASSEGAGGPYEQFF	TGTGCCAGCAGCGAAGGTGCGGGAGGGCCGTATGAGCAGTTCTTC
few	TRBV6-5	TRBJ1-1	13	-	CASSYSGAAEAFF	TGTGCCAGCAGTTACTCGGGAGCTGCCGAAGCTTTCTTT
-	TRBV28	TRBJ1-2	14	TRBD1	CASSLTGTGVGYTF	TGTGCCAGCAGTTTAACCGGGACAGGGGTCGGCTACACCTTC
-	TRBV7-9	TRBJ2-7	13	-	CASSLVAAYEQYF	TGTGCCAGCAGCTTAGTAGCAGCCTACGAGCAGTACTTC
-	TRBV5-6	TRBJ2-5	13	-	CASSLGQKETQYF	TGTGCCAGCAGCTTGGGACAGAAAGAGACCCAGTACTTC
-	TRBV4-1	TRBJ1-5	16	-	CASSQDWAASNQPQHF	TGCGCCAGCAGCCAAGATTGGGCAGCAAGCAATCAGCCCCAGCATTTT
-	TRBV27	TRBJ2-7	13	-	CASSLNFNYEQYF	TGTGCCAGCAGTTTAAACTTTAACTACGAGCAGTACTTC
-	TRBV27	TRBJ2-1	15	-	CASTSGGTAYNEQFF	TGTGCCAGCACCTCTGGGGGTACAGCTTACAATGAGCAGTTCTTC
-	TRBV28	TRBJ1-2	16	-	CASSSKTPGPHYGYTF	TGTGCCAGCAGTTCGAAAACACCGGGACCCCACTATGGCTACACCTTC
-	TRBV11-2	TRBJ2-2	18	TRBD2	CASSFGGLVGSRPGELFF	TGTGCCAGCAGCTTCGGGGGACTAGTCGGGTCTAGGCCCGGGGAGCTGTTTTTT
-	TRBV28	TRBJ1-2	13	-	CASSPTNLYGYTF	TGTGCCAGCAGCCCTACTAACCTCTATGGCTACACCTTC
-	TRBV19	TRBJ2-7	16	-	CATMKGRGTGAYEQYF	TGTGCCACCATGAAAGGTAGAGGGACCGGGGCCTACGAGCAGTACTTC
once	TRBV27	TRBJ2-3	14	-	CASSLETRADTQYF	TGTGCCAGCAGTTTAGAAACGCGCGCGGATACGCAGTATTTT
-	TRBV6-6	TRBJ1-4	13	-	CASSYIRNEKLFF	TGTGCCAGCAGTTACATCAGGAATGAAAAACTGTTTTTT
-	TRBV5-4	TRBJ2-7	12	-	CASSFREDEQYF	TGTGCCAGCAGCTTTAGAGAGGACGAGCAGTACTTC
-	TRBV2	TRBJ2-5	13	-	CASRGTNQETQYF	TGTGCCAGCAGGGGGACAAATCAAGAGACCCAGTACTTC
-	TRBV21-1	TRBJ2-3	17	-	CASSKVGLAGSRDTQYF	TGTGCCAGCAGCAAAGTTGGGCTAGCGGGCTCTAGAGATACGCAGTATTTT
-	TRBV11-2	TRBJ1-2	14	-	CASGTPGPNYGYTF	TGTGCCAGCGGAACTCCGGGACCTAACTATGGCTACACCTTC
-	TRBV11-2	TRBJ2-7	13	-	CASSLVTGYEQYF	TGTGCCAGCAGCTTAGTGACGGGGTACGAGCAGTACTTC
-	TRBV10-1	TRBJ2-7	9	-	CASSESLAF	TGCGCCAGCAGTGAGTCACTAGCTTTC
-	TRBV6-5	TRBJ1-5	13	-	CASSLGYNQPQHF	TGTGCCAGCAGCCTCGGATACAATCAGCCCCAGCATTTT
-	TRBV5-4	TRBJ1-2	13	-	CASSLAEGHGYTF	TGTGCCAGCAGCTTGGCGGAGGGGCATGGCTACACCTTC
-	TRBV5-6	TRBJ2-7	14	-	CASRLQGSPYEQYF	TGTGCCAGCAGACTACAGGGAAGCCCCTACGAGCAGTACTTC
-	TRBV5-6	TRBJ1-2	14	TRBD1	CASREQGAGYGYTF	TGTGCCAGCAGAGAACAGGGGGCTGGCTATGGCTACACCTTC
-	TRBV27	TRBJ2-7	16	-	CASSLRGGVNSAEQYF	TGTGCCAGCAGTTTACGGGGCGGAGTAAATTCAGCGGAGCAGTACTTC
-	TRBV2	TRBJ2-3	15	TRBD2	CASSRLAVPSATQYF	TGTGCCAGCAGCCGACTAGCGGTCCCATCCGCTACGCAGTATTTT
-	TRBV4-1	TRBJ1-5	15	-	CASSPRSGFNQPQHF	TGCGCCAGCAGCCCAAGGTCTGGGTTTAACCAGCCCCAGCATTTT
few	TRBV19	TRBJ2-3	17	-	CASSIDPGGRVADTQYF	TGTGCCAGTAGTATAGATCCAGGAGGGCGGGTTGCAGATACGCAGTATTTT
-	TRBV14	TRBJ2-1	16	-	CASSLVLGSSYNEQFF	TGTGCCAGCAGCTTAGTTCTCGGGAGTTCCTACAATGAGCAGTTCTTC
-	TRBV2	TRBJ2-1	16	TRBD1	CASSARGDRVADEQFF	TGTGCCAGCAGTGCCCGCGGGGACAGGGTGGCCGATGAGCAGTTCTTC
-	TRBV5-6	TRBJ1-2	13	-	CASSSTAHYGYTF	TGTGCCAGCAGCTCCACAGCGCACTATGGCTACACCTTC
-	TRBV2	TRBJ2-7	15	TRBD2	CASSEMAGGGHEQYF	TGTGCCAGCAGTGAGATGGCGGGAGGAGGCCACGAGCAGTACTTC